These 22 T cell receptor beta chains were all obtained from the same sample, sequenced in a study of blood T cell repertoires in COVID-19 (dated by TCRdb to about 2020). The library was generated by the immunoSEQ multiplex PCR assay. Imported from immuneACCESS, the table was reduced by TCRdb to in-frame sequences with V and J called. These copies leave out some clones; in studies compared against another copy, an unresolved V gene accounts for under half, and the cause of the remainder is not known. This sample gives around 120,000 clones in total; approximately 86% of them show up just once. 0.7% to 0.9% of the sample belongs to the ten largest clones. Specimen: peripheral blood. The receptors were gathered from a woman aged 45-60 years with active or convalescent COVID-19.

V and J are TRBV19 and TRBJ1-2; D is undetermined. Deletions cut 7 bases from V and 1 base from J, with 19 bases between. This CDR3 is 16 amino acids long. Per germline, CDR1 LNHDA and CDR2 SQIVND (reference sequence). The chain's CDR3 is CASIALGPGSNYGYTF. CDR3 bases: TGTGCCAGTATAGCTCTCGGACCTGGGAGTAACTATGGCTACACCTTC.

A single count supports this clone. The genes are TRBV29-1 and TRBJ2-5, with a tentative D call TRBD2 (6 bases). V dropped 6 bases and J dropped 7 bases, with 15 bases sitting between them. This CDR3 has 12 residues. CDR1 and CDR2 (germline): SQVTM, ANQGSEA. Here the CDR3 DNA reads TGCAGCGTCGGGGGACTCCAGGGGACCCAGTACTTC. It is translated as CSVGGLQGTQYF.

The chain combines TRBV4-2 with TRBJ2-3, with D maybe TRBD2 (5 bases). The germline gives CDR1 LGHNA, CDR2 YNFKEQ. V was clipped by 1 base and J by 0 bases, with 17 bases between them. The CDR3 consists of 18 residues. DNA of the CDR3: TGTGCCAGCAGCCAAGGTAATTTGGGCCGGACTAGCACAGATACGCAGTATTTT. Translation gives CASSQGNLGRTSTDTQYF.

CDR3 residues: CASSSRDTVDTQYF. The DNA of the CDR3 is TGTGCCAGCAGCTCCCGAGACACGGTTGATACGCAGTATTTT. The chain employs TRBV7-3 and TRBJ2-3; D call uncertain. The length of the CDR3 is 14 residues. The ends were cut back, 4 bases at V and 6 bases at J, with 14 bases in the middle. From germline, CDR1 is SGHTA and CDR2 FQGTGA.

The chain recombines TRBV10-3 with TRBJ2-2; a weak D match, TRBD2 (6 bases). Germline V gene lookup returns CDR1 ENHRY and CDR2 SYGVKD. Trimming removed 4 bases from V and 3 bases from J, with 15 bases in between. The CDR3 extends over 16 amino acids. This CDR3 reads CAISVRLGLDTGELFF. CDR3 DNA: TGTGCCATCAGTGTACGACTAGGCTTGGACACCGGGGAGCTGTTTTTT.

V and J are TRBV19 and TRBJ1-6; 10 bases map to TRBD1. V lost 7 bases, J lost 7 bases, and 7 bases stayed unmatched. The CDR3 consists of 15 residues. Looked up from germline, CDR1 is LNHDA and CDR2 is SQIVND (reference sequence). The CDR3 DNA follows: TGTGCCAGTATGGCCGGGACAGGGGTGAATTCACCCCTCCACTTT. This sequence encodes CASMAGTGVNSPLHF.

CDR3 sequence reads: CSVEENGPDTQYF. Here the CDR3 DNA reads TGCAGCGTTGAAGAAAACGGTCCAGATACGCAGTATTTT. This rearrangement joins TRBV29-1 to TRBJ2-3; D not resolved. CDR1 and CDR2 (germline): SQVTM, ANQGSEA. The CDR3 covers 13 residues. Trimming removed 0 bases from V and 4 bases from J, with 8 bases in between.

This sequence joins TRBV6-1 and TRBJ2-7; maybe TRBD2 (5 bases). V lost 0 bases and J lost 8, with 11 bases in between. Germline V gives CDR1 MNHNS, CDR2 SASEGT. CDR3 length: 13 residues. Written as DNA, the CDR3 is TGTGCCAGCAGTGAAGCAGGAGGTATTAAGCAGTACTTC. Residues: CASSEAGGIKQYF.

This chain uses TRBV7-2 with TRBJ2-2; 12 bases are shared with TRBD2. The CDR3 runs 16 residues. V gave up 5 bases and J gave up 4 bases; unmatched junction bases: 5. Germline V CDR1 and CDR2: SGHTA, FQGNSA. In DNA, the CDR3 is TGTGCCAGCAGCCCCGGACTAGCGGGACTCACCGGGGAGCTGTTTTTT. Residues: CASSPGLAGLTGELFF.

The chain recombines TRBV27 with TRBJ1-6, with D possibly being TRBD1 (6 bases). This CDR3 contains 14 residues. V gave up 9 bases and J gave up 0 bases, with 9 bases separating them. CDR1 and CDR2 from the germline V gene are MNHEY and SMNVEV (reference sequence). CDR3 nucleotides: TGTGCCAGTCGACAGGTCTCCTATAATTCACCCCTCCACTTT. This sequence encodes CASRQVSYNSPLHF.

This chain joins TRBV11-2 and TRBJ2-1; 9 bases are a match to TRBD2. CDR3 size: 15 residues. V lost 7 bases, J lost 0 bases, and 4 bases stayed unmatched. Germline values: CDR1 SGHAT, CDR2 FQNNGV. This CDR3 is CASMGGRASYNEQFF. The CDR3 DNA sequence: TGTGCCAGCATGGGCGGGAGGGCCTCCTACAATGAGCAGTTCTTC.

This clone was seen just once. The DNA of the CDR3 is TGTGCCAGCAGCCACCCCGAGAGGGAATCACCCCTCCACTTT. Protein: CASSHPERESPLHF. The chain employs TRBV16 and TRBJ1-6; D is unresolved. CDR1 is KGHSY, CDR2 FQNENV, per germline. The CDR3 sequence is 14 residues long. Deletions cut 3 bases from V and 10 bases from J, with 13 bases between.

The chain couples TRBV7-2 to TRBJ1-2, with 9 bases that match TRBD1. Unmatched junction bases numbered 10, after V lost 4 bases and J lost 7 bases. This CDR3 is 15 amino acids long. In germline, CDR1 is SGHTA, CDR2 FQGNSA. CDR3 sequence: CASSSQRGQGIGYTF. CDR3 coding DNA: TGTGCCAGCAGCTCTCAAAGAGGACAGGGGATTGGCTACACCTTC.

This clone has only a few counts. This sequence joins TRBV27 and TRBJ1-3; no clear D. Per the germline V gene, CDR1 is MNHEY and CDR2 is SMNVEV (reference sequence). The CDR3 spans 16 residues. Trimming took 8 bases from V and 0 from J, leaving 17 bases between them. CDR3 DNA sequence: TGTGCCAGCCCCCTCAAGCTGGGGAGCTCTGGAAACACCATATATTTT. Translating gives CASPLKLGSSGNTIYF.

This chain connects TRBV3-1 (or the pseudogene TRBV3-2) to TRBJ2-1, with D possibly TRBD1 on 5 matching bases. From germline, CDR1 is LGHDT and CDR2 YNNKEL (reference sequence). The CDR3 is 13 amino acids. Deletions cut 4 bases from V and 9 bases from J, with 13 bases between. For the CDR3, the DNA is TGTGCCAGCAGCCTAGAGCACAGGTCTGAGCAGTTCTTC. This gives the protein CASSLEHRSEQFF.

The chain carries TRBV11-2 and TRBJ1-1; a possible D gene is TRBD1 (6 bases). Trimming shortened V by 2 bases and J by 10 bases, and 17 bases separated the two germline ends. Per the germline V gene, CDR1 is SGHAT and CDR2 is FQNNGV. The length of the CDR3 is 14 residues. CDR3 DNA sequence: TGTGCCAGCAGCTTAACCAGGGGCCGCGAAGTAGCTTTCTTT. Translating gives CASSLTRGREVAFF.

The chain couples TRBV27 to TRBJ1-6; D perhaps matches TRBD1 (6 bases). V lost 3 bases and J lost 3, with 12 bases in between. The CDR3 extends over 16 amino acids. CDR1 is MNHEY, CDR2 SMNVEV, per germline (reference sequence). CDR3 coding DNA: TGTGCCAGCAGTTTTGGGGTGACAGGCTATAATTCACCCCTCCACTTT. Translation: CASSFGVTGYNSPLHF.

CDR3 coding DNA: TGTGCCAGCAGCTTGGGACAGTACGAGCAGTACTTC. Protein product: CASSLGQYEQYF. The chain joins TRBV5-6 to TRBJ2-7; TRBD1 is a possible D gene (5 bases). The CDR3 consists of 12 residues. Deletions cut 0 bases from V and 4 bases from J, with 5 bases between. Germline V gene data show CDR1 as SGHDT and CDR2 as YYEEEE.

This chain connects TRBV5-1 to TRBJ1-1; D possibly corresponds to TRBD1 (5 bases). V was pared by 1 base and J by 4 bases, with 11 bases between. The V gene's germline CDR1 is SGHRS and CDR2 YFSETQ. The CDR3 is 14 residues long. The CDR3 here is CASSLSGVGTEAFF. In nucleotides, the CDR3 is TGCGCCAGCAGCTTGTCGGGGGTTGGCACTGAAGCTTTCTTT.

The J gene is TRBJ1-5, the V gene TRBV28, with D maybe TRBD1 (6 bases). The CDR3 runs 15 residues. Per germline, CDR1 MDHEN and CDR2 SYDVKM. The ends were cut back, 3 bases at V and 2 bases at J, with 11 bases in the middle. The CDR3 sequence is CASSFPGVGNQPQHF. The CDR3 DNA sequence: TGTGCCAGCAGTTTTCCAGGGGTAGGCAATCAGCCCCAGCATTTT.

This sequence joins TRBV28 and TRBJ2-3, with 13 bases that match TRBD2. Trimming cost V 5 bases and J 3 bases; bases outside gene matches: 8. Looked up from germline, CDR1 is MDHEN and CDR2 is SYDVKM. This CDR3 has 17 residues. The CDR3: CASSPAPGLAGTDTQYF. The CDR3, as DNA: TGTGCCAGCAGTCCCGCCCCGGGACTAGCGGGAACAGATACGCAGTATTTT.

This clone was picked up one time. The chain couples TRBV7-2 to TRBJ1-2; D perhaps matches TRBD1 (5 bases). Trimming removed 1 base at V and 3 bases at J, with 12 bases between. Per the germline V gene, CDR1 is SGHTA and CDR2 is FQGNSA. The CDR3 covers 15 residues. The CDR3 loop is CASSLDRGGYYGYTF. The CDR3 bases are TGTGCCAGCAGCTTAGATCGGGGGGGGTACTATGGCTACACCTTC.